This T cell receptor beta chain was identified in a study of OX40 agonist ivuxolimab in advanced cancers. Study-wide context: Across the patients, intravenous ivuxolimab was delivered every 2 weeks at 0.01 to 10 mg/kg. Prior therapy, whether anti-PD-1, anti-PD-L1 or anti-CTLA-4, was allowed, and approximately 37% had some. Notes on the study in general: CD4+ T cells averaged fewer expanded clones than CD8+ T cells.

Trimming took 5 bases from V and 0 from J, leaving 8 bases between them. This CDR3 has 14 residues. Germline assignment: CDR1 SGHVS and CDR2 FQNEAQ. Sequencing was performed with immunoSEQ multiplex PCR; in TCRdb, only in-frame clones are kept and a portion is missing. The table has 45,000 to 75,000 clones, about 79% seen once; the top ten hold 1.4% to 1.5%. Turning to this clone: No antigen is known for it.

The chain is built from TRBV7-8 and TRBJ1-3; no reliable D call. Material: CD4+ or CD8+ T cells sorted from blood, obtained in a trial of the OX40 agonist ivuxolimab. The sequence was obtained from an adult with an advanced solid tumor such as melanoma, head and neck, liver or kidney cancer. CDR3 coding DNA: TGTGCCAGCAGCCCGACTTACTCTGGAAACACCATATATTTT. It yields the protein CASSPTYSGNTIYF.